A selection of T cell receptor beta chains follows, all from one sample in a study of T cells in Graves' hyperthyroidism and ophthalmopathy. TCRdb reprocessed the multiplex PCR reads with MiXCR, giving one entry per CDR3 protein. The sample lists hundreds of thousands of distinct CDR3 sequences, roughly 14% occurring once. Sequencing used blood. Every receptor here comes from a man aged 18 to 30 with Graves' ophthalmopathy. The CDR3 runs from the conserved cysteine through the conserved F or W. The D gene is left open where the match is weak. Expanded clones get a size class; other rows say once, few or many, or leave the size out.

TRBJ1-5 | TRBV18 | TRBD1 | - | TGTGCCAGCTCACCAAGGGGGCCGGATAATCAGCCCCAGCATTTT | CASSPRGPDNQPQHF
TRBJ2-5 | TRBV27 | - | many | TGTGCCAGCAGTTTAGACCAGGGGACCCAGTACTTC | CASSLDQGTQYF
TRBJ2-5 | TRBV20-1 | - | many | TGCAGTGCTAGAGGTCCTAGCCAGGAGACCCAGTACTTC | CSARGPSQETQYF
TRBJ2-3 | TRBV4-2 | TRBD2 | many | TGTGCCAGCAGCCAAGATCGTTGCGGGAGAGGTACAGATACGCAGTATTTT | CASSQDRCGRGTDTQYF
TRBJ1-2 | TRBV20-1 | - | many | TGCAGTGCTAGAGATTACAGAAACCACTATGGCTACACCTTC | CSARDYRNHYGYTF
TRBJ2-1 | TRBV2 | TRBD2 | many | TGTGCCGGGACTAGCGGGAGCCCCTACTACAATGAGCAGTTCTTC | CAGTSGSPYYNEQFF
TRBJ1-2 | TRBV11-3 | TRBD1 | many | TGTGCCAGCAGCCCCCGGGACAGGGGACTTAATGGCTACACCTTC | CASSPRDRGLNGYTF
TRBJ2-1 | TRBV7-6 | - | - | TGTGCCAGCAGCTCGGGTACGGGACTAAGGGGGTATGAGCAGTTCTTC | CASSSGTGLRGYEQFF
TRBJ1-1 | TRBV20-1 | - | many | TGCAGTGCTAGAGACACACTAAGCACTGAAGCTTTCTTT | CSARDTLSTEAFF
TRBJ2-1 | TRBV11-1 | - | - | TGTGCCAGCAGCCAAGAAGGGGGGGGCGGGAGTGGGTACAATGAGCAGTTCTTC | CASSQEGGGGSGYNEQFF
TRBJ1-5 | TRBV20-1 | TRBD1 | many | TGCAGTGCTAGGGCCGACAGGGCCGACAATCAGCCCCAGCATTTT | CSARADRADNQPQHF
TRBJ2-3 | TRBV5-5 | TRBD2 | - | TGTACCAGCAGACGAACTAGCGGGGGGCCTATGGATACGCAGTATTTT | CTSRRTSGGPMDTQYF
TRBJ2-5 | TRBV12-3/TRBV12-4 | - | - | TGTGCCAGCAGTTTTTTGGGGATTGCGGAGACCCAGTACTTC | CASSFLGIAETQYF
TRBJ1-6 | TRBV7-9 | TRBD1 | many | TGTGCCAGCAGCTTCCAGGGGGGCCAGTCACCCCTCCACTTT | CASSFQGGQSPLHF
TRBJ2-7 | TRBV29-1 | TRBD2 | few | TGCAGCGGGACTAGCGGGTATAGTGGTGAGCAGTACTTC | CSGTSGYSGEQYF
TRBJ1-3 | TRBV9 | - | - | TGTGCCAGCAGCGTAGAGGCAGGCTCTGGAAACACCATATATTTT | CASSVEAGSGNTIYF
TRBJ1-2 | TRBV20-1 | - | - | TGCAGTGCTAGTAAGACGGGCTCTCGCGGGGGCTACACCTTC | CSASKTGSRGGYTF
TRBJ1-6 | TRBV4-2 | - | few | TGTGCCAGCAGCCAACAGACTGACTATAATTCACCCCTCCACTTT | CASSQQTDYNSPLHF
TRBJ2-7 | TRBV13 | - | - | TGTGCCACCAGTGGGCGGGACGTCGAATACAAGCAGTACTTC | CATSGRDVEYKQYF
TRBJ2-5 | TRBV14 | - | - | TGTGCCAGCAGCCAAATTACAGAAGAGACCCAGTACTTC | CASSQITEETQYF
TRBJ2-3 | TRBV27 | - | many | TGTGCCAGCAGTTTTAGCGGCTACACAGATACGCAGTATTTT | CASSFSGYTDTQYF
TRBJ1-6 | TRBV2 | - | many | TGTGCCAGCAGTCCGGATCATTCACCCCTCCACTTT | CASSPDHSPLHF
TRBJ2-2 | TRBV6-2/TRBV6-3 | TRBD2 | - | TGTGCCAGCAGTTTGACTAGCGGGTGGTCCGGGGAGCTGTTTTTT | CASSLTSGWSGELFF
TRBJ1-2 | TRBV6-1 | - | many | TGTGCCACCATACTCCAGCCGGGGTCTAACTATGGCTACACCTTC | CATILQPGSNYGYTF
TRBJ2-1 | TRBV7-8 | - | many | TGTGCCAGCAGCTTAGGGGGTCTAGCATACGATGAGCAGTTCTTC | CASSLGGLAYDEQFF
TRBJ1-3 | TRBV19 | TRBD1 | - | TGTGCCAGTAGATCAGGGACAGCACCCTCTGGAAACACCATATATTTT | CASRSGTAPSGNTIYF
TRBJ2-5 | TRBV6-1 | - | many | TGTGCCAGCAGTTCAAACCCCAGGGGGGGAGAGACCCAGTACTTC | CASSSNPRGGETQYF
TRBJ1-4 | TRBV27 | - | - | TGTGCCAGCAGTTTCAGGACGGATGAAAAACTGTTTTTT | CASSFRTDEKLFF
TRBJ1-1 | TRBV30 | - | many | TGTGCCGGGATGCCGGAAGCTTTCTTT | CAGMPEAFF
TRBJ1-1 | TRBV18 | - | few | TGTGCCAGCTCACCGCTACAGCTAAACATGAACACTGAAGCTTTCTTT | CASSPLQLNMNTEAFF
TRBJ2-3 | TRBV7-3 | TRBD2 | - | TGTGCCAGCAGCTTCCGGGAGGGCACAGATACGCAGTATTTT | CASSFREGTDTQYF
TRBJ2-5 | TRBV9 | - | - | TGTGCCAGCAGCCCTCATTCTCCTCCCCAAGAGACCCAGTACTTC | CASSPHSPPQETQYF
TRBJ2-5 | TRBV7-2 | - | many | TGTGCCAGCAGCTCTATAACAGGGATCGAGACCCAGTACTTC | CASSSITGIETQYF
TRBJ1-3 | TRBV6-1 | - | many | TGTGCCAGCAGTTCCCTTGGCTCTGGAAACACCATATATTTT | CASSSLGSGNTIYF
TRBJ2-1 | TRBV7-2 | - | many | TGTGCCAGCAGCTTCCCCGGGAAACAGGGTTTTGCTGAGCAGTTCTTC | CASSFPGKQGFAEQFF
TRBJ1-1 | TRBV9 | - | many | TGTGCCAGCAGCGTAGGGTGGTCGTACACTGAAGCTTTCTTT | CASSVGWSYTEAFF
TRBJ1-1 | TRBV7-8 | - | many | TGTGCCAGCAGCTTAGGGTCCCAGGGGAGGTTTGGGACTGAAGCTTTCTTT | CASSLGSQGRFGTEAFF
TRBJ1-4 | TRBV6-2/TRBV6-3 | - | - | TGTGCCAGCAGTTACTCGCCGGGGGGAGGCGAAAAACTGTTTTTT | CASSYSPGGGEKLFF
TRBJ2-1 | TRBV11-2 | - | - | TGTGCCAGCAGCTTAGACGGGGGGCTAGAACAAAATGAGCAGTTCTTC | CASSLDGGLEQNEQFF
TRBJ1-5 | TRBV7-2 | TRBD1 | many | TGTGCCAGCAGCTTTGGGACAGGGCGTCAGCCCCAGCATTTT | CASSFGTGRQPQHF
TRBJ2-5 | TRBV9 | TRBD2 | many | TGTGCCAGCCTATATTGCGGGAGGGCGAGGGTAGAGACCCAGTACTTC | CASLYCGRARVETQYF
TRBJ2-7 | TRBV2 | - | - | TGTGCCAGCAGTGAAGGGTGGGGAACCTACGAGCAGTACTTC | CASSEGWGTYEQYF
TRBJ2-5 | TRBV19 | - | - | TGTGCCAGTAGGACCCAGGGAGAGACCCAGTACTTC | CASRTQGETQYF
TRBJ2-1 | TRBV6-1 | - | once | TGTGCCAGCAGTGAAGCTGGGGGGACGAGCTCCTACAATGAGCAGTTCTTC | CASSEAGGTSSYNEQFF
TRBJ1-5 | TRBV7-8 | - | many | TGTGCCAGCAGCTGGACAAACGGCAATCAGCCCCAGCATTTT | CASSWTNGNQPQHF
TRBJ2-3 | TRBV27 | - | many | TGTGCCAGCACCCCAGGGTACACAGATACGCAGTATTTT | CASTPGYTDTQYF
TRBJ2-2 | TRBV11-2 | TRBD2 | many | TGTGCCAGCAGCCGTGTTACTAGCGGTATGAACACCGGGGAGCTGTTTTTT | CASSRVTSGMNTGELFF
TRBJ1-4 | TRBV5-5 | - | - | TGTGCCAGCAGCTTCCTCCTTTGGTCTGAACCTGAAAAACTGTTTTTT | CASSFLLWSEPEKLFF
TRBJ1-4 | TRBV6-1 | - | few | TGTGCCAGCAATCCCGCAACTAATGAAAAACTGTTTTTT | CASNPATNEKLFF
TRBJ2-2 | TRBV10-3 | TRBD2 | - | TGTGCCATCAGTCACGATGCGGGGGACTACACCGGGGAGCTGTTTTTT | CAISHDAGDYTGELFF
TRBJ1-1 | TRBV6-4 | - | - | TGTGCCAGCAGTGACTGGGCGATTGGATGGGAAACTGAAGCTTTCTTT | CASSDWAIGWETEAFF
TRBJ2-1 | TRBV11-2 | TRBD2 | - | TGTGCCAGCAGCTCCAGGACTAGCGGGAGTCTTTTACGAAATGAGCAGTTCTTC | CASSSRTSGSLLRNEQFF
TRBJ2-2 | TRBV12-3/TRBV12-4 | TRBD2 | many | TGTGCCAGCAGCCCCGGGACTAGCGGAATCACCGGGGAGCTGTTTTTT | CASSPGTSGITGELFF
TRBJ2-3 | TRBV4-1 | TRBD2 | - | TGCGCCAGCAGCCAAGATCTGAGCGGGGGGGCTAGCACAGATACGCAGTATTTT | CASSQDLSGGASTDTQYF